The rows below give T cell receptor beta chains drawn from one sample of a study of CD8 T cells in ankylosing spondylitis. TCRdb used MiXCR to reprocess the 5' RACE reads, holding one entry per CDR3 protein. The sample yields a few hundred thousand distinct CDR3 sequences, around 21% seen once. Sequenced input: blood, either unsorted or a sorted T cell fraction (not recorded which). The receptors derive from a female donor with ankylosing spondylitis or in good health (not recorded which). Each CDR3 is given with its conserved first and last residue. A D gene is named only where the DNA matches it firmly. The listing skips clone size in some rows; elsewhere it reads once, few, many or a size class.

v_call	clone_size	j_call	d_call	cdr3_nt	cdr3_aa
TRBV24-1	.	TRBJ2-3	.	TGTGCCACCAGTGCCTTCCGGTCTGGCGTACCCACAGATACGCAGTATTTT	CATSAFRSGVPTDTQYF
TRBV10-3	.	TRBJ2-3	.	TGTGCCATCAGTGATCAAGAGGGAACCACAGATACGCAGTATTTT	CAISDQEGTTDTQYF
TRBV29-1	.	TRBJ2-3	.	TGCAGCGTTGGGCCAGGTCCAGATACGCAGTATTTT	CSVGPGPDTQYF
TRBV20-1	few	TRBJ2-1	TRBD2	TGCAGTGGGGGACTAGCGGGAGCGTCCTACAATGAGCAGTTCTTC	CSGGLAGASYNEQFF
TRBV5-1	.	TRBJ2-1	TRBD1	TGCGCCAGCAGCTGGGGGGACAGGGCCCCCTACAATGAGCAGTTCTTC	CASSWGDRAPYNEQFF
TRBV3-1	.	TRBJ2-1	TRBD2	TGTGCCAGCAGCCAAGATTCCCTAGCGGGAGTTAATGAGCAGTTCTTC	CASSQDSLAGVNEQFF
TRBV19	.	TRBJ2-7	.	TGTGCCAGTAGTATAGATCGAACTAGCTCCCCGGACGAGCAGTACTTC	CASSIDRTSSPDEQYF
TRBV7-8	few	TRBJ2-1	.	TGTGCCAGCAGCTTAGAGCTAGACATGACTTACGGGGAGCAGTTCTTC	CASSLELDMTYGEQFF
TRBV15	many	TRBJ2-7	.	TGTGCCACCAGCAGAGTCGGACCCTACGAGCAGTACTTC	CATSRVGPYEQYF
TRBV28	.	TRBJ2-4	TRBD1	TGTGCCAGCAGTCCCCGGACAGGGCGTTTAGCCAAAAACATTCAGTACTTC	CASSPRTGRLAKNIQYF
TRBV18	.	TRBJ1-5	.	TGTGCCAGCTCACCTGGCCAGCCCCAGCATTTT	CASSPGQPQHF